The sequence of this T cell receptor beta chain was determined in a study of T cell clonality in common variable immunodeficiency. Study-wide points: CVID subjects showed higher TCRbeta clonality than healthy controls. Fewer TCRbeta clones were shared among CVID subjects than controls.

This CDR3 has 15 residues. Germline CDR1 MNHNS, CDR2 SASEGT. V was clipped by 3 bases and J by 5 bases, with 16 bases between them. Method: immunoSEQ multiplex PCR; TCRdb's copy keeps in-frame clones and lacks some. The sample is made up of tens of thousands of clones, none counted only once. This clone was picked up many times. Its antigen is as yet unknown. The CDR3 end lies 3 residues beyond the end of the read and is filled in from the germline J gene. Most patients and controls had Caucasian heritage. Donors gave 5 to 8 ml heparinized peripheral whole blood. This clonotype was sampled from a person aged 18 to 70 in good health. Material for sequencing was peripheral blood mononuclear cells. The V and J genes are TRBV6-1 and TRBJ1-1; TRBD1 might be the D (5 bases). The DNA read from the CDR3 is TGTGCCAGCAGTGAGTTAGGGGCCGGGGGGACTGAA. It yields the protein CASSELGAGGTE. In full, the CDR3 is CASSELGAGGTEAFF.